Reported below is one T cell receptor (beta chain). Its cognate antigen has yet to be identified. No clone much larger than this one lies a single base away; base qualities are absent. The source of the sample is a study of siplizumab effects on memory and regulatory T cells (dated by TCRdb to about 2019). Looking at the study overall: The effect of the anti-CD2 antibody siplizumab on alloreactive T-cell subsets was examined in allogeneic mixed lymphocyte reactions constructed from human PBMCs. What the work shows at the level of the full study, not this receptor alone: In reactions with siplizumab, an average of approximately 69% of mappable alloreactive CD4+ clones were Treg-derived, compared with 25% to 30% in control reactions. Greater diversity appeared to be present in unstimulated naive T cells than in memory T cells, and a substantial contribution to the alloresponse seemed to be made by naive cells. Because sequences at frequencies below about 10^-5 were poorly captured, only a minor fraction of alloreactive clones could be mapped back to unstimulated subsets. The cumulative frequency of alloreactive sequences that could be traced back to unstimulated CD4+ memory T cells was significantly reduced by siplizumab. About 75-97% of proliferating CD4+ or CD8+ clones could not be given a naive or memory phenotype. Whether proliferating Tregs from siplizumab cultures were suppressive was not functionally confirmed.

Trimming at the junction amounts to 5 bases on V and 2 bases on J, and the germline ends lie 9 bases apart. CDR1 SGHVS and CDR2 FNYEAQ were looked up in the germline V gene. From the cysteine up to the phenylalanine, the CDR3 has a length of 14 residues. The CDR3 DNA has 42 bases and is translated from base 1. Sorted unstimulated T cells and proliferating T cells recovered from mixed lymphocyte reactions underwent TCRbeta CDR3 sequencing. Fresh whole blood from over 8 HLA-typed healthy donors was used to isolate PBMCs. To map where alloreactive clones came from, CD4+ regulatory T cells in the unstimulated state were FACS-sorted. The receptor library was made with the immunoSEQ multiplex PCR assay. About 9.9 x 10^4 TCR templates per sample were assayed by the deep sequencing platform. Genomic DNA extracted from sorted T cells was used for TCRbeta CDR3 sequencing. The source study handled its data this way. The R programming language was used for clonal analysis of TCRbeta CDR3 data. Alloreactive CD4+ and CD8+ clones were defined by comparing unstimulated samples with post-reaction CFSE-low samples. Regulatory or non-regulatory origin of alloreactive CD4+ clones was assigned by matching sequences to the sorted unstimulated Treg and non-Treg repertoires. What TCRdb holds here is the immuneACCESS table cut down to in-frame rearrangements. Part of the clones is not present; checked against another copy, under half of the missing clones reflect an unresolved V gene, and the others are unexplained. D and trimming were read from the DNA, whereas the V and J calls and clone size are those reported in that table. Across this sample there are 85,000 to 130,000 clones, with about 90% seen only once. In total, the top ten clones hold around 0.7% of the sample.

The sequence links TRBV7-6 to TRBJ1-4; a confident D gene designation cannot be given. Material for sequencing was Tregs sorted from blood. The sequence came from a human donor in good health. The sequence in DNA is TGTGCCAGCAGCCGCGGACGGACTAATGAAAAACTGTTTTTT. Its translation is CASSRGRTNEKLFF.